This T cell receptor beta chain was obtained from a study of T cells after posttransplantation cyclophosphamide. Regarding the study as a whole: Donor CD8+ memory clones often dominated recipient blood repertoires at later times. TRB overlap between skin or GI tissue T cells and blood was limited. Recipient CMV seropositivity and CMV reactivation strongly tracked TRB clonality.

The method was immunoSEQ multiplex PCR; TCRdb's version includes in-frame clones alone and lacks a portion of them. The table lists tens of thousands of clones, 93% of them singletons. A remark on this clone: The antigen remains undetermined.

The origin of this receptor is a woman aged 25 to 39 in good health and a related stem cell transplant donor. The sequenced sample consisted of PBMCs.

The CDR3 nucleotides are TGTGCCAGCTCACCACTATGGGACAGAGCCTATATCTATGGCTACACCTTC. The encoded protein is CASSPLWDRAYIYGYTF. This rearrangement joins TRBV18 to TRBJ1-2; 7 bases agree with TRBD1. Germline lookup yields CDR1 KGHSH and CDR2 LQKENI. V lost 1 base, J lost 4 bases, and 12 bases stayed unmatched. The CDR3 totals 17 residues.